These 32 T cell receptor delta chains share one sample of origin, sequenced in a study of DNA immune sequencing with unique molecular identifiers. A 32-plex genomic DNA assay used primers for all 8 TRDV and 4 TRDJ genes. In about 3 barcoding PCR cycles, molecules received a 12-nucleotide UMI, then adapter PCR followed. TCRdb fed the multiplex PCR reads into CATT to redo clone calling. The sample includes approximately 2,000 delta-chain clones, 14% to 15% of them seen just once. The source material was gamma-delta T cells enriched from blood buffy coat, or unenriched PBMCs (not recorded which). All receptors come from a human donor in good health.

Comments on this clone: The translation of this DNA and the TCRdb protein of a much larger clone differ at residue 18, probably owing to a read error; the protein shown here is translated from the DNA. The V gene is TRDV2, the J gene TRDJ3; D may be TRDD3 (5 bases). Per germline, CDR1 GEAIGNYY and CDR2 EKD. The CDR3 has 20 residues. The CDR3: CACDTLGTTNGSWDTRQTFF. The CDR3 bases are TGTGCCTGTGACACCTTGGGGACCACGAACGGCTCCTGGGACACCCGACAGACGTTTTTC.

For this clone: The protein recorded in TCRdb matches a much larger clone and deviates from this DNA's translation at residue 15, suggesting a read error; the protein here is obtained by translating the DNA. This rearrangement joins TRDV2 to TRDJ3; a possible D gene is TRDD3 (5 bases). Germline V CDR1 and CDR2: GEAIGNYY, EKD. CDR3 length: 19 residues. DNA of the CDR3: TGTGCCTGTGACACGGGGGGGCTACGGAGCTCCTGGGACACCCTACAGATGTTTTTC. It translates to CACDTGGLRSSWDTLQMFF.

A remark on this clone: TCRdb assigns this DNA the protein of a much larger clone, which departs from its translation at residue 6; this likely reflects a read error, and the protein shown comes from translating the DNA. This chain links TRDV2 with TRDJ3; TRDD3 agrees at 7 bases. Unmatched junction bases numbered 6, after V lost 2 bases and J lost 0 bases. The CDR3 is 18 amino acids. From germline, CDR1 is GEAIGNYY and CDR2 EKD. In nucleotides, the CDR3 is TGTGCCTGTGACAAAGTACTGGGGAGCTCCTGGGACACCCGACAGATGTTTTTC. Amino acids: CACDKVLGSSWDTRQMFF.

For this clone: Since a far larger clone is one base different, this is likely a read error. The same CDR3 is also encoded by other DNA sequences in this sample. The J gene is TRDJ1, the V gene TRDV2; perhaps TRDD2 as D (6 bases). The CDR3 spans 18 residues. Germline CDR1 reads GEAIGNYY; CDR2 reads EKD. V dropped 1 base and J dropped 2 bases, with 22 bases sitting between them. DNA for the CDR3: TGTGCCTGTGACACTGTCCTACCTGGTGGACAGAGGACCGATAAACTCATCTTT. The encoded protein is CACDTVLPGGQRTDKLIF.

This clone appeared a few times. A far larger clone is off by one base, so a read error is likely. This same CDR3 is encoded by further DNA sequences in the sample. The chain combines TRDV2 with TRDJ1, with D perhaps TRDD3 (5 bases). Per the germline V gene, CDR1 is GEAIGNYY and CDR2 is EKD. The V and J ends lost 3 bases and 3 bases respectively, with 19 bases between them. This CDR3 is built from 16 residues. The CDR3 region has the DNA TGTGCCTGTGACCCTATTGGAAGATACAGAGCCGATAAACTCATCTTT. The encoded protein is CACDPIGRYRADKLIF.

This clone was observed a handful of times. TCRdb's listed protein matches a much larger clone and diverges from this DNA's translation at residue 6, likely through a read error; the protein shown comes from the DNA. The chain is built from TRDV2 and TRDJ1; D is possibly TRDD3 (5 bases). The CDR3 runs 15 residues. V gave up 3 bases and J gave up 0 bases, with 13 bases separating them. CDR1 is GEAIGNYY, CDR2 EKD, per germline. CDR3 sequence reads: CACDLQGTDTDKLIF. The CDR3 coding sequence is TGTGCCTGTGACCTACAGGGGACAGACACCGATAAACTCATCTTT.

About this clone: A far bigger clonotype differs at one base, so this is likely a read error. Additional DNA sequences in this sample encode the identical CDR3. This CDR3 is CACDKLGDTQADKLIF. The CDR3, as DNA: TGTGCCTGTGACAAGCTGGGGGATACGCAGGCCGATAAACTCATATTT. V is TRDV2 and J is TRDJ1, with 12 nucleotides matching TRDD3. The length of the CDR3 is 16 residues. Germline loops: CDR1 GEAIGNYY, CDR2 EKD.

This clone is categorized as hyperexpanded. Other DNA sequences in this specimen translate into the identical CDR3. This rearrangement joins TRDV2 to TRDJ1; the D gene is possibly TRDD3 (6 bases). The CDR3 has 14 residues. Germline CDR1 GEAIGNYY, CDR2 EKD. The V end was cut by 2 bases, the J end by 0 bases, with 9 bases between. The CDR3 DNA is TGTGCCTGTGACAAAGTGGGGGACACCGATAAACTCATCTTT. This sequence encodes CACDKVGDTDKLIF.

There are a few counts of this clone. A far larger clone differs by one base, so this is likely a read error. Distinct nucleotide sequences in the sample also encode this CDR3. The rearrangement joins TRDV2 to TRDJ1, with 8 bases aligning to TRDD3. CDR1 and CDR2 from the germline V gene are GEAIGNYY and EKD. V gave up 0 bases and J gave up 2 bases; unmatched junction bases: 16. CDR3 length equals 19 residues. The CDR3 protein is CACDTLTGGREGYTDKLIF. The CDR3 DNA reads as TGTGCCTGTGACACCCTTACTGGGGGTCGTGAAGGGTATACCGATAAACTCATCTTT.

The sample holds one count of this clone. A read error likely explains this, since a far larger clone differs by one base. V and J are TRDV1 and TRDJ1, with TRDD3 identical over 10 bases. Because TCRdb records no J gene, it was assigned here through a match of the DNA to germline. Germline V CDR1 and CDR2: TSWWSYY, QGS. CDR3 length: 26 amino acids. The CDR3 protein is CALGQLGFLQSLTGGSSSLYTDKLIF. The CDR3 bases are TGTGCTCTTGGGCAACTGGGGTTCCTACAGTCCTTAACTGGGGGATCTTCTTCTTTGTACACCGATAAACTCATCTTT.

J gene TRDJ1 was identified, but the V gene was not called; TRDD3, the table's D call, was not compared with the DNA. The CDR3 contains 20 residues. The CDR3: CALGEISLTLLGDNADKLIF. The DNA for the CDR3 is TGTGCTCTTGGGGAAATTTCCCTCACATTACTGGGGGATAACGCCGATAAACTCATCTTT.

This clone showed up many times. A much larger clone is a single base away; this may be a read error. The CDR3 nucleotides read TGTGCCTGTGACACCGCTGGGGGATACTCCTGGGACACCCGACAGATGTTTTTC. Protein sequence: CACDTAGGYSWDTRQMFF. V gene TRDV2 combines with J gene TRDJ3; 10 bases agree with TRDD3. CDR3 length equals 18 residues. The germline V gene encodes CDR1 GEAIGNYY and CDR2 EKD. The J segment lost 0 bases and the V segment lost 0 bases, leaving 1 base of the junction unmatched.

As for this clone: The TCRdb record carries a much larger clone's protein, which differs from this DNA's translation at residue 14; a read error is the likely cause, and the protein listed here is the DNA translation. The J gene is TRDJ1, the V gene TRDV2; 7 bases fit TRDD3. In germline, CDR1 is GEAIGNYY, CDR2 EKD. The CDR3 extends over 17 amino acids. DNA of the CDR3: TGTGCCTGTGACTCCCTCCTGGGGGCTCCCAACACCGATATACTCATCTTT. Amino acids: CACDSLLGAPNTDILIF.

This clone turned up a few times. A read error likely explains why the TCRdb protein, taken from a much larger clone, differs from this DNA's translation at residue 7; the protein shown is translated from the DNA. This chain connects TRDV2 to TRDJ2; perhaps TRDD3 as D (6 bases). The CDR3 extends over 17 amino acids. Trimming removed 0 bases at V and 6 bases at J, with 19 bases between. Germline assignment: CDR1 GEAIGNYY and CDR2 EKD. CDR3 in amino acids: CACDTGVGGPEAAQLFF. DNA for the CDR3: TGTGCCTGTGACACCGGGGTAGGGGGACCCGAGGCAGCACAACTCTTCTTT.

V is TRDV1 and J is TRDJ1; D might be TRDD2 or TRDD3, each matching 5 bases. No J segment appears in TCRdb, so it was assigned here by matching the sequence to germline. Trimming cost V 0 bases and J 2 bases, with 31 bases left between them. Germline values: CDR1 TSWWSYY, CDR2 QGS. This CDR3 spans 22 amino acids. The CDR3 reads CALGELAPSKGAGLVETDKLIF. The DNA of the CDR3 is TGTGCTCTTGGGGAACTGGCACCTTCAAAGGGTGCTGGGCTAGTGGAAACCGATAAACTCATCTTT.

Regarding this clone: This likely traces to a read error, being one base from a far larger clone. Other DNA sequences in the sample encode the same CDR3. This chain uses TRDV2 with TRDJ1; no clear D gene. Germline V gene sequence: CDR1 GEAIGNYY, CDR2 EKD. This CDR3 is 16 amino acids long. The CDR3 reads CACDPSDRKYTDKLIF. The DNA of the CDR3 is TGTGCATGTGACCCGTCCGATCGGAAGTACACCGATAAACTCATCTTT.

The J gene is given as TRDJ1, and the V gene is not called; TRDD3 reflects the table's D call only, with no check against the DNA. CDR3 length: 19 amino acids. The DNA of the CDR3 is TGTGCTGTGGACCCAACGTGGCTACGTCGGCGGGCGGGGGGGGATAAACTCATCTTT. Its translation is CAVDPTWLRRRAGGDKLIF.

This clone was detected a few times. This likely stems from a read error, as it lies one base from a far larger clone. Other DNA sequences in this sample translate to the same CDR3. The rearrangement joins TRDV2 to TRDJ1, with D unclear. The CDR3 consists of 20 residues. V gave up 0 bases and J gave up 0 bases, with 25 bases separating them. CDR1 and CDR2 (germline): GEAIGNYY, EKD. The chain's CDR3 is CACDTLRVSGGHEYTDKLIF. The CDR3, as DNA: TGTGCCTGTGACACCCTGAGGGTTTCTGGAGGACACGAGTACACCGATAAACTCATCTTT.

This clone is medium-sized within its sample. The same CDR3 also results from other DNA sequences found in this sample. CDR3 nucleotide sequence: TGTGCTGTGGAGGCATACTACGTACTGGGGGCCCCAAGGGCCACCGATAAACTCATCTTT. Translation: CAVEAYYVLGAPRATDKLIF. The chain joins TRAV36/DV7 to TRDJ1; 8 nucleotides line up with TRDD3. This CDR3 is built from 20 residues. Looked up from germline, CDR1 is VTNFRS and CDR2 is LTSSGIE (reference sequence). The junction had 20 bases not matched to a gene; V was cut back by 0 bases and J by 1 base.

The chain combines TRDV1 with TRDJ1; 8 nucleotides line up with TRDD2. TCRdb gives no J gene; it was assigned here by matching the DNA to germline. V gave up 7 bases and J gave up 0 bases; unmatched junction bases: 25. The CDR3 has 21 residues. Germline V gene data show CDR1 as TSWWSYY and CDR2 as QGS. CDR3 region: CALERGASYWDRTGYTDKLIF. The CDR3 DNA reads as TGTGCTCTTGAGCGCGGGGCTTCCTACTGGGATCGTACTGGGTACACCGATAAACTCATCTTT.

This clone was recorded a few times. The likely explanation is a read error, given a far larger clone one base away. The sample carries other DNA sequences with the same CDR3. The rearrangement uses TRDV2 and TRDJ3; TRDD3 agrees at 7 bases. The germline CDR1 and CDR2 sequences are GEAIGNYY and EKD. Germline trimming cut 1 base from V and 4 bases from J; bases unmatched to any gene: 9. This CDR3 is 18 amino acids long. The CDR3 here is CACDTLLGSSWDTRQMFF. The CDR3 coding sequence is TGTGCCTGTGACACTCTACTGGGGAGCTCTTGGGACACCCGACAGATGTTTTTC.

Notes on this clone: This likely stems from a read error, as it lies one base from a far larger clone. Other nucleotide sequences from this sample produce the same CDR3. The chain has TRDV2 and TRDJ1, with 11 positions matching TRDD3. Trimming cost V 0 bases and J 2 bases; bases outside gene matches: 7. The CDR3 has 17 residues. Germline V gene data show CDR1 as GEAIGNYY and CDR2 as EKD. The CDR3 DNA follows: TGTGCCTGTGACACCGTTGGGGGATACGCCGGGACCGATAAACTCATCTTT. It encodes CACDTVGGYAGTDKLIF.

The chain employs TRDV1 and TRDJ1; maybe TRDD3 (5 bases). The J gene, left out of TCRdb, was set here by checking the DNA against germline. Germline assignment: CDR1 TSWWSYY and CDR2 QGS. The CDR3 consists of 19 residues. Between the trimmed V and J ends, which lost 0 bases and 1 base, there was a span of 21 bases. CDR3 in DNA: TGTGCTCTTGGGGAACTCGAGGATAGCTTTATTCTAGGCACCGATAAACTCATCTTT. Translation gives CALGELEDSFILGTDKLIF.

This clone occurred many times. TCRdb pairs this DNA with a much larger clone's protein that differs at residue 9, likely a read error; the protein shown was translated from the DNA. V gene TRDV2 combines with J gene TRDJ1; 10 nucleotides line up with TRDD3. CDR1 and CDR2 from the germline V gene are GEAIGNYY and EKD. This CDR3 is built from 16 residues. The J segment lost 3 bases and the V segment lost 2 bases, leaving 8 bases of the junction unmatched. CDR3 nucleotide sequence: TGTGCCTGTGACAAGCTGGGGGATATGCAGGCCGATAAACTCATCTTT. Its translation: CACDKLGDMQADKLIF.

Comment on this clone: TCRdb's protein, taken from a much larger clone, differs from this DNA's translation at residue 11, likely owing to a read error; the protein displayed comes from the DNA. The chain links TRDV2 to TRDJ1; TRDD3 matches 12 bases. The germline CDR1 and CDR2 sequences are GEAIGNYY and EKD. V gave up 2 bases and J gave up 4 bases; unmatched junction bases: 7. This CDR3 has 16 amino acids. CDR3 nucleotide sequence: TGTGCCTGTGACAAGCTGGGGGATACGCAGGTCGATAAACTCATCTTT. As protein: CACDKLGDTQVDKLIF.

This clone has only a few counts. This likely traces to a read error, being one base from a far larger clone. Other DNA sequences in this sample translate to the same CDR3. V is TRDV2 and J is TRDJ1, with 8 bases that match TRDD3. Germline V CDR1 and CDR2: GEAIGNYY, EKD. The CDR3 length is 20 residues. J was trimmed by 2 bases and V by 1 base; bases with no gene match: 20. The CDR3 nucleotides read TGTGCCTGTGACACGTTGGGTACTGGGGGGTACGCGAGGTCAACCGATAAACTCATCTTT. Its translation is CACDTLGTGGYARSTDKLIF.

This clone is termed large. The same CDR3 can be traced to other DNA sequences in this sample. The chain joins TRDV2 to TRDJ3; the match to TRDD3 covers 13 bases. There are 20 residues in the CDR3. Germline V gives CDR1 GEAIGNYY, CDR2 EKD. V lost 2 bases and J lost 0; bases outside the gene matches: 6. The CDR3 sequence is CACDKVLGDTRSWDTRQMFF. CDR3 coding DNA: TGTGCCTGTGACAAAGTACTGGGGGATACGCGCTCCTGGGACACCCGACAGATGTTTTTC.

Points on this clone: TCRdb lists the protein of a much larger clone for this DNA, which differs at residue 8, so this is likely a read error; the protein given here is translated from the DNA itself. The V gene is TRDV2, the J gene TRDJ1; 7 bases are a match to TRDD3. With V trimmed by 2 bases and J by 3 bases, 11 bases remained unmatched. The CDR3 is 16 amino acids. Germline assignment: CDR1 GEAIGNYY and CDR2 EKD. CDR3 in amino acids: CACDKLGGTQADKLIF. In DNA form, the CDR3 reads TGTGCCTGTGACAAGCTGGGGGGTACGCAGGCCGATAAACTCATCTTT.

A few counts support this clone. TCRdb has a much larger clone's protein, which differs at residue 11 from the translation of this DNA, likely because of a read error; what is shown is the protein translated from the DNA. CDR3 loop: CACDTLLGSSSDTRQMFF. CDR3 sequence (DNA): TGTGCCTGTGACACTCTACTGGGGAGCTCCTCGGACACCCGACAGATGTTTTTC. The chain is built from TRDV2 and TRDJ3; 7 nucleotides agree with TRDD3. Germline CDR1 GEAIGNYY, CDR2 EKD. CDR3 length: 18 amino acids.

Comment on this clone: With only one base between it and a far larger clone, this is likely a read error. This sample includes further DNA sequences coding for the same CDR3. The rearrangement uses TRDV2 and TRDJ1; 11 bases match TRDD3. In germline, CDR1 is GEAIGNYY, CDR2 EKD. The CDR3 contains 17 residues. The CDR3 region has the DNA TGTGCTTGTGACACCGTTGGGGGATACGCTGGGACCGATAAACTCATCTTT. Translating gives CACDTVGGYAGTDKLIF.

This clone turned up a few times. The protein that TCRdb holds for this DNA derives from a much larger clone and differs from the translated DNA at residue 10, which likely indicates a read error; the protein shown here is translated from the DNA. V usage is TRDV2 and J usage is TRDJ1, with 7 positions matching TRDD3. This CDR3 contains 15 residues. V lost 3 bases to trimming and J lost 4 bases; unmatched junction nucleotides: 10. The germline V gene has CDR1 GEAIGNYY and CDR2 EKD. CDR3 coding DNA: TGTGCCTGTGACCTACTGGGGACAGACATCGATAAACTCATCTTT. Translating gives CACDLLGTDIDKLIF.

On this clone itself: The TCRdb protein, from a much larger clone, departs from this DNA's translation at residue 7, likely by read error; the protein shown derives from the DNA. The V call is TRDV2, the J call TRDJ1, with 7 bases lining up with TRDD3. J lost 3 bases, V lost 2 bases, and 11 bases had no gene match. CDR1 GEAIGNYY and CDR2 EKD come from the germline V gene. CDR3 size: 16 residues. This chain's CDR3 is CACDKLVDTQADKLIF. The CDR3 DNA is TGTGCCTGTGACAAGCTGGTGGATACGCAGGCCGATAAACTCATCTTT.